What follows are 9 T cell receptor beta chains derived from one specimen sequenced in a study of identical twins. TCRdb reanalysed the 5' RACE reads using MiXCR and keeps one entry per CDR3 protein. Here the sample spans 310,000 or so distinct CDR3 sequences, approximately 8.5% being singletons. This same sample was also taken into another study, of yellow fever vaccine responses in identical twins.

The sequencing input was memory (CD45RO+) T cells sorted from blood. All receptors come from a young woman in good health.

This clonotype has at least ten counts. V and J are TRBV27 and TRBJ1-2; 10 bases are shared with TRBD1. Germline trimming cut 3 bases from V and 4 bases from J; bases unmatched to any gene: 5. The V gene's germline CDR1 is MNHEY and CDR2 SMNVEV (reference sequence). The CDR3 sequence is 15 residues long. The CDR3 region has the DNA TGTGCCAGCAGTTTTAATGACAGGGGGCCCTATGGCTACACCTTC. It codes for CASSFNDRGPYGYTF.

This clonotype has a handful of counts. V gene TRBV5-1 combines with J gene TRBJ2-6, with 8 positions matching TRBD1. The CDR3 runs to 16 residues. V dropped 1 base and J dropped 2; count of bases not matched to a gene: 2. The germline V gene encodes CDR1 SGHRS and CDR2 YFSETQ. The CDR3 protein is CASSLSGGAGANVLTF. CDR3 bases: TGCGCCAGCAGCTTGTCAGGGGGCGCTGGGGCCAACGTCCTGACTTTC.

Here the CDR3 DNA reads TGTGCCAGCAGTTTAAAAAGCGGGAGATACGAGCAGTACTTC. Amino acid sequence: CASSLKSGRYEQYF. The chain employs TRBV27 and TRBJ2-7; 8 bases agree with TRBD2. This CDR3 spans 14 amino acids. Germline-derived CDR1 and CDR2 are MNHEY and SMNVEV (reference sequence). V trimming: 2 bases; J trimming: 4 bases; junction bases outside the gene matches: 4.

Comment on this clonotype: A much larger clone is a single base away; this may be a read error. In nucleotides, the CDR3 is TGTGTCAGCAGCTTACTAGCGGGGGGTACGAACACCGGGGAGCTGTTTTTT. It codes for CVSSLLAGGTNTGELFF. This chain joins TRBV13 and TRBJ2-2; 12 nucleotides line up with TRBD2. The CDR3 consists of 17 residues. Germline CDR1 is PRHDT and CDR2 is FYEKMQ (reference sequence).

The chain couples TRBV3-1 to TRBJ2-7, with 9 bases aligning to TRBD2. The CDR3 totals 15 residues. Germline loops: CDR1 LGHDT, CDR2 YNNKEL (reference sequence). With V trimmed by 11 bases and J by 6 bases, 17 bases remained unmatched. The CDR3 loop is CASCQRTSENSEQYF. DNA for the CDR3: TGTGCCTCCTGCCAACGGACTAGCGAGAACTCCGAGCAGTACTTC.

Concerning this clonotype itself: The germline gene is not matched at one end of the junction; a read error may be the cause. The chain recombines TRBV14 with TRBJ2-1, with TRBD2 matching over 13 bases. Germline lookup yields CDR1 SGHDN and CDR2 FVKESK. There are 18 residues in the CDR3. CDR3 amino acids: CASSQGLAGAGYYNEQFF. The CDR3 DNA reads TGTGCCAGCAGTCAAGGACTAGCGGGAGCTGGTTACTACAATGAGCAGTTCTTC.

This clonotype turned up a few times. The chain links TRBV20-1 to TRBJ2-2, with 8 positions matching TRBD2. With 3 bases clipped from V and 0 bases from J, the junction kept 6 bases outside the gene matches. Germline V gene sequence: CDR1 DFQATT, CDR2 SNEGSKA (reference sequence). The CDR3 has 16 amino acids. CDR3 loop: CSARLSGGPNTGELFF. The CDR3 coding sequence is TGCAGTGCTAGGTTGTCGGGAGGGCCGAACACCGGGGAGCTGTTTTTT.

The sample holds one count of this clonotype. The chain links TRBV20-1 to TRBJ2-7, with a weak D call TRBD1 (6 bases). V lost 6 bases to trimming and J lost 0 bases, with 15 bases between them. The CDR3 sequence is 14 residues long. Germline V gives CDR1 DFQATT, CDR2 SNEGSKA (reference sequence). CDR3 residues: CSAKGQLTSYEQYV. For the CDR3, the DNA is TGCAGTGCAAAAGGACAGTTGACCTCCTACGAGCAGTACGTC.

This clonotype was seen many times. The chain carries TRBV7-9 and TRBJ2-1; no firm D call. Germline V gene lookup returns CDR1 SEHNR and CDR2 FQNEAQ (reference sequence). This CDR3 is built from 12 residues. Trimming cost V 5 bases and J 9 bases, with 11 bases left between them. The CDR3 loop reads CASSPRAGEQFF. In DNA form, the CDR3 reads TGTGCCAGCAGCCCCCGAGCTGGTGAGCAGTTCTTC.